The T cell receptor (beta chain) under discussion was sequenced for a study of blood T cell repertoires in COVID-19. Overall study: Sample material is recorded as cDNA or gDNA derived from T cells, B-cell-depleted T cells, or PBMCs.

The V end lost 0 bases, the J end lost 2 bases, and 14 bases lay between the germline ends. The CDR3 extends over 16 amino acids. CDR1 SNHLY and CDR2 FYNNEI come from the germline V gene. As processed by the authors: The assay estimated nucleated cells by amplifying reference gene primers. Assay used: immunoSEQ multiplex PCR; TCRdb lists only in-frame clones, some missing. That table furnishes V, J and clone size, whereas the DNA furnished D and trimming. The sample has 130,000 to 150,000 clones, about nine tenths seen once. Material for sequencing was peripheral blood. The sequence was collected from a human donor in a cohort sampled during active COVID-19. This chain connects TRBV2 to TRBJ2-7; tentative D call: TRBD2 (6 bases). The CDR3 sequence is CASSEAPVGGAYEQYF. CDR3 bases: TGTGCCAGCAGTGAAGCCCCCGTGGGCGGGGCCTACGAGCAGTACTTC.